This entry describes one T cell receptor (beta chain). The antigen remains unidentified. Per the germline V gene, CDR1 is MNHEY and CDR2 is SVGAGI. V shed 4 bases and J 3 bases; nucleotides not matched to a gene: 0. The CDR3 has 13 amino acids. This sample stems from a study of cytomegalovirus exposure and HLA in healthy donors. Study-wide context: The Caucasian-associated ancestry cluster contained more than 75% of the approximately 430 genotyped donors.

Study-wide findings and caveats: Certain sequence variants were highly shared and formed a cluster, and this cluster was likely a sequencing artifact. Later work associated over 15,000 TCR beta sequences with HLA alleles at 0.05 false discovery rate. Follow-up analysis seemed to connect common viral pathogens with several of the most significant clusters identified.

Primers: 60 Vbeta forward and 13 Jbeta reverse. Only in-frame clones appear in the TCRdb table, and some are missing; sequencing was by immunoSEQ multiplex PCR. The table includes some 35,000 clones, about 72% detected once. Material for sequencing was PBMCs. This chain connects TRBV6-5 to TRBJ1-1; 9 positions match TRBD1. This clonotype was obtained from a man under 40 in good health and CMV-seronegative. The CDR3 loop is CASSWTGDTEAFF. CDR3 in DNA: TGTGCCAGCAGTTGGACAGGGGACACTGAAGCTTTCTTT.